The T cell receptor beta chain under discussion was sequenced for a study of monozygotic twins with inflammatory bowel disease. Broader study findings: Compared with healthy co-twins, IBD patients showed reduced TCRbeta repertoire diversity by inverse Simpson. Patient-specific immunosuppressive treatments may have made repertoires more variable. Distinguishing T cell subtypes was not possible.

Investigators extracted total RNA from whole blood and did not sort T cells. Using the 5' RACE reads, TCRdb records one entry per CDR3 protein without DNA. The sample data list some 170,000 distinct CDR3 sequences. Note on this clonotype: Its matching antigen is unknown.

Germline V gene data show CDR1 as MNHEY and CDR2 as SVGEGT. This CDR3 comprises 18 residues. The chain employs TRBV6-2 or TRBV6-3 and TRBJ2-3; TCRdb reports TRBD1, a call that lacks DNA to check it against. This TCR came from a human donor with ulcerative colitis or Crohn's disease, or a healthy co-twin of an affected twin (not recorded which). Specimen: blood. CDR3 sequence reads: CASSRDRGTVGRTDTQYF.